These 19 T cell receptor beta chains were sequenced from one sample in a study of T cells in Graves' hyperthyroidism and ophthalmopathy. Amplification targeted TCR beta CDR3 regions from RNA transcripts. Using the HTBI primer set, a first-round RT-PCR was run on the TCR CDR3. TCRdb reprocessed the multiplex PCR reads via MiXCR and lists one record per CDR3 protein. Of some 560,000 distinct CDR3 sequences detected, about a sixth appear once; the ten largest clones hold roughly 7.3%. The sample consisted of blood. The receptors originated from a woman aged 25 to 45 with Graves' hyperthyroidism.

At least ten counts were recorded for this clonotype. The gene calls are TRBV28 and TRBJ2-1; D may be TRBD1 (6 bases). With 2 bases removed from V and 7 bases from J, the gap between germline ends came to 9 bases. The CDR3 contains 13 residues. Germline-derived CDR1 and CDR2 are MDHEN and SYDVKM. CDR3 nucleotides: TGTGCCAGCAGTTTACAGGGGAATAATGAGCAGTTCTTC. Encoded protein: CASSLQGNNEQFF.

A few counts support this clonotype. J is TRBJ1-1 and V is TRBV27, with a tentative D call TRBD1 (5 bases). Germline CDR1 MNHEY, CDR2 SMNVEV (reference sequence). The CDR3 runs 15 residues. V lost 4 bases and J 0 bases, leaving 12 bases between the germline ends. Written as DNA, the CDR3 is TGTGCCAGCAGTTCCGTCCCGGGGGTGAACACTGAAGCTTTCTTT. This gives the protein CASSSVPGVNTEAFF.

This clonotype was counted between two and nine times. The rearrangement uses TRBV7-9 and TRBJ1-1; D uncertain. Deletions cut 5 bases from V and 4 bases from J, with 23 bases between. The germline V gene has CDR1 SEHNR and CDR2 FQNEAQ (reference sequence). This CDR3 contains 17 residues. The CDR3 here is CASSPAEGPYYGTEAFF. In nucleotides, the CDR3 is TGTGCCAGCAGCCCCGCAGAGGGCCCCTACTACGGCACTGAAGCTTTCTTT.

V and J are TRBV9 and TRBJ2-1; 13 nucleotides match TRBD2. Germline-derived CDR1 and CDR2 are SGDLS and YYNGEE. CDR3 length equals 16 residues. V lost 3 bases to trimming and J lost 7 bases; unmatched junction nucleotides: 7. This chain's CDR3 is CASSASGLAGINEQFF. In DNA form, the CDR3 reads TGTGCCAGCAGCGCCTCGGGACTAGCGGGGATAAATGAGCAGTTCTTC.

The gene calls are TRBV19 and TRBJ1-5, with a weak D call TRBD1 (6 bases). Germline V gene data show CDR1 as LNHDA and CDR2 as SQIVND (reference sequence). V lost 1 base and J lost 2, with 9 bases in between. CDR3 length equals 15 residues. The CDR3 coding sequence is TGTGCCAGTAGTATAGCAGGGGTACGCAATCAGCCCCAGCATTTT. Translation gives CASSIAGVRNQPQHF.

Many counts were recorded for this clonotype. The V gene is TRBV7-2, the J gene TRBJ1-5; D unresolved. The CDR3 runs 15 residues. The ends were cut back, 8 bases at V and 3 bases at J, with 17 bases in the middle. Germline V gives CDR1 SGHTA, CDR2 FQGNSA. The DNA for the CDR3 is TGTGCCAGCCGCTCTGCGGGGAGCTCCAATCAGCCCCAGCATTTT. Its protein product is CASRSAGSSNQPQHF.

The table lists this clonotype with a few counts. CDR3 sequence: CASSRFSSTDTQYF. CDR3 bases: TGTGCCAGCAGCCGTTTCTCTAGCACAGATACGCAGTATTTT. The V and J genes are TRBV6-1 and TRBJ2-3, with D uncertain. Trimming left V 6 bases short and J 0 bases short, with 10 bases between. Germline V gene sequence: CDR1 MNHNS, CDR2 SASEGT. This CDR3 is 14 amino acids long.

There are a few counts of this clonotype. The CDR3 loop is CASSLSLGPENIQYF. The CDR3 DNA reads TGTGCCAGCAGTTTATCGCTGGGGCCCGAAAACATTCAGTACTTC. The chain couples TRBV27 to TRBJ2-4; maybe TRBD1 (5 bases). CDR1 is MNHEY, CDR2 SMNVEV, per germline (reference sequence). CDR3 length: 15 amino acids. The V end lost 0 bases, the J end lost 5 bases, and 11 bases lay between the germline ends.

This clonotype occurred many times. The rearrangement uses TRBV28 and TRBJ2-3, with TRBD2 matching over 12 bases. V dropped 7 bases and J dropped 3; count of bases not matched to a gene: 5. This CDR3 is built from 15 residues. Germline CDR1 and CDR2: MDHEN and SYDVKM. Here the CDR3 DNA reads TGTGCCAGCACCCTAGCGGGAGGGGGTACAGATACGCAGTATTTT. This sequence encodes CASTLAGGGTDTQYF.

The chain is built from TRBV7-9 and TRBJ2-7; 7 nucleotides align to TRBD1. The germline CDR1 and CDR2 sequences are SEHNR and FQNEAQ (reference sequence). This CDR3 contains 15 residues. Trimming at V came to 5 bases and at J to 2 bases, leaving 9 bases not matched to a gene. This chain's CDR3 is CASSPRDSPTYEQYF. The CDR3 coding sequence is TGTGCCAGCAGCCCAAGGGACAGCCCGACCTACGAGCAGTACTTC.

This clonotype appeared a few times. The chain joins TRBV6-1 to TRBJ2-1; the D is unclear. CDR1 and CDR2 (germline): MNHNS, SASEGT. The CDR3 totals 11 residues. Between the trimmed V and J ends, which lost 5 bases and 10 bases, there was a span of 9 bases. CDR3 bases: TGTGCCAGCAGTTATTTTAGGGAGCAGTTCTTC. This codes for CASSYFREQFF.

The V gene is TRBV7-2, the J gene TRBJ2-2; 11 bases align to TRBD2. The V and J ends lost 3 bases and 7 bases, in that order; junction bases with no gene match: 7. The CDR3 is 16 residues long. Germline V gene lookup returns CDR1 SGHTA and CDR2 FQGNSA. The CDR3 loop reads CASSFFLAGGIGELFF. In nucleotides, the CDR3 is TGTGCCAGCAGCTTTTTCCTAGCGGGAGGTATCGGGGAGCTGTTTTTT.

This clonotype has more than one count but fewer than ten. The chain joins TRBV6-1 to TRBJ1-2; maybe TRBD1 (5 bases). V was cut by 8 bases and J by 5 bases, with 24 bases left in between. Germline V gene lookup returns CDR1 MNHNS and CDR2 SASEGT. This CDR3 contains 16 residues. The CDR3 DNA is TGTGCCAGCGGCCAACTTGGGACGGATCACCTTTATGGCTACACCTTC. It yields the protein CASGQLGTDHLYGYTF.

This clonotype was seen repeatedly, ten times or more. The chain employs TRBV2 and TRBJ2-7; TRBD1 matches at 7 bases. V shed 3 bases, J shed 2 bases, and the junction held 7 bases outside the gene matches. CDR1 is SNHLY and CDR2 is FYNNEI in the germline V gene. The CDR3 consists of 15 residues. Written as DNA, the CDR3 is TGTGCCAGCAGTGATGCAGGGACAGCCACCTACGAGCAGTACTTC. It encodes CASSDAGTATYEQYF.

This clonotype was counted at least ten times. The J gene is TRBJ1-1, the V gene TRBV12-3 or TRBV12-4; 9 bases map to TRBD1. V shed 7 bases, J shed 1 base, and the junction held 7 bases outside the gene matches. The CDR3 spans 15 residues. The CDR3 coding sequence is TGTGCCAGCAAACCTCGGACAGGGGCGAACACTGAAGCTTTCTTT. Its translation is CASKPRTGANTEAFF.

This clonotype came up a few times. The chain is built from TRBV6-1 and TRBJ1-5; D gene uncertain. The germline CDR1 and CDR2 sequences are MNHNS and SASEGT. The CDR3 spans 17 residues. V was shortened by 6 bases and J by 4 bases, with 22 bases between the two germline ends. For the CDR3, the DNA is TGTGCCAGCAGCGCTAAACCAGAGAATCGGATAAATCAGCCCCAGCATTTT. Protein sequence: CASSAKPENRINQPQHF.

The chain links TRBV6-9 to TRBJ2-2, with D perhaps matching TRBD1 or TRBD2 (5 bases each). The CDR3 contains 18 residues. Trimming stripped 4 bases from V and 6 bases from J, with 24 bases between. Germline loops: CDR1 MNHGY, CDR2 SVAAGI. For the CDR3, the DNA is TGTGCCAGCAGTTCCCCGCGATGGGACCGAAGGGATGCCGGGGAGCTGTTTTTT. This codes for CASSSPRWDRRDAGELFF.

The V and J genes are TRBV5-1 and TRBJ2-7, with D possibly TRBD2 on 6 matching bases. The germline V and J ends were trimmed by 1 base and 5 bases, with 13 bases remaining between them. CDR1 is SGHRS and CDR2 is YFSETQ in the germline V gene. This CDR3 region has 14 residues. The DNA of the CDR3 is TGCGCCAGCAGCTTGAGCGGAGCGGGTGACGAGCAGTACTTC. It encodes CASSLSGAGDEQYF.

This chain connects TRBV7-2 to TRBJ2-2; 7 bases agree with TRBD2. The CDR3 contains 15 residues. CDR1 is SGHTA and CDR2 is FQGNSA in the germline V gene. With V trimmed by 3 bases and J by 7 bases, 8 bases remained unmatched. The DNA for the CDR3 is TGTGCCAGCAGCTTTCTTGCGGGAGCGGGCGGGGAGCTGTTTTTT. Translation gives CASSFLAGAGGELFF.